This T cell receptor (beta chain) was recorded in a study of T cell changes during pregnancy in multiple sclerosis. Germline CDR1 is GTSNPN and CDR2 is SVGIG (reference sequence). V was trimmed by 0 bases and J by 6 bases, leaving 8 bases between them. The CDR3 is made up of 12 amino acids. TCRdb's copy holds only in-frame clones and misses some; the assay was immunoSEQ multiplex PCR. The table includes about 27,000 clones, about nine tenths detected once. Here the sequenced sample was CD8+ T cells from peripheral blood mononuclear cells, taken in the second trimester of pregnancy. J is TRBJ1-1 and V is TRBV30, with D unresolved. This receptor was obtained from a female donor with multiple sclerosis, enrolled in a pregnancy study. CDR3 amino acids: CAWSVMRSEAFF. The CDR3 region has the DNA TGTGCCTGGAGTGTTATGAGGTCTGAAGCTTTCTTT. The full variable domain, with the rest looked up from reference TRBV30 and TRBJ1-1, is SQTIHQWPATLVQPVGSPLSLECTVEGTSNPNLYWYRQAAGRGLQLLFYSVGIGQISSEVPQNLSASRPQDRQFILSSKKLLLSDSGFYLCAWSVMRSEAFFGQGTRLTVV.